This TCR beta chain was documented in a study of OX40 agonist ivuxolimab in advanced cancers. Turning to the study itself: Participants, around 80% male, averaged about 59 years of age, ranging from roughly 20 to 79. Study results and caveats: Antigen specificity was not determined for the expanded peripheral T cells.

Comment on this clone: Its antigen is still unknown.

The data were produced by immunoSEQ multiplex PCR, yet TCRdb's version contains in-frame clones alone and is incomplete. Among approximately 86,000 clones listed, around 84% were seen once. Blood samples were obtained at baseline, cycle 4 day 1, and cycle 7 day 1. The TCR comes from an adult with an advanced solid tumor such as melanoma, head and neck, liver or kidney cancer. The sequencing here drew on CD4+ or CD8+ T cells sorted from blood, taken in a trial of the OX40 agonist ivuxolimab.

CDR3 sequence: CASSIRSLSGRAAGTDTQYF. DNA of the CDR3: TGTGCCAGTAGTATAAGAAGCCTCAGCGGGAGGGCCGCAGGCACAGATACGCAGTATTTT. The chain uses TRBV19 and TRBJ2-3; 10 bases line up with TRBD2. This CDR3 comprises 20 residues. The germline V gene has CDR1 LNHDA and CDR2 SQIVND (reference sequence). V trimming: 2 bases; J trimming: 1 base; junction bases outside the gene matches: 15. The complete variable domain, with remaining parts taken from reference TRBV19 and TRBJ2-3, reads DGGITQSPKYLFRKEGQNVTLSCEQNLNHDAMYWYRQDPGQGLRLIYYSQIVNDFQKGDIAEGYSVSREKKESFPLTVTSAQKNPTAFYLCASSIRSLSGRAAGTDTQYFGPGTRLTVL.